The entry below describes one T cell receptor beta chain. The target antigen is unknown. Method: immunoSEQ multiplex PCR; TCRdb's copy keeps in-frame clones and lacks some. The sample yields 60,000 to 70,000 clones, approximately 89% seen once. These data are taken from a study of OX40 agonist ivuxolimab in advanced cancers. Study-wide background: Patients were roughly 83% male with ages roughly 23 to 85, mean approximately 55. Broader study findings: Compared with CD4+, CD8+ T cells on average had more expanded clones.

The CDR3 is 12 amino acids. CDR1 is MNHEY, CDR2 SMNVEV, per germline (reference sequence). Trimming left V 7 bases short and J 4 bases short, with 8 bases between. The chain uses TRBV27 and TRBJ2-1; no definite D call. The specimen comprised CD4+ or CD8+ T cells sorted from blood, sampled in a trial of the OX40 agonist ivuxolimab. The clonotype comes from an adult with an advanced solid tumor such as melanoma, head and neck, liver or kidney cancer. The CDR3 is CASMDGYNEQFF. The CDR3 region has the DNA TGTGCCAGCATGGACGGTTACAATGAGCAGTTCTTC.